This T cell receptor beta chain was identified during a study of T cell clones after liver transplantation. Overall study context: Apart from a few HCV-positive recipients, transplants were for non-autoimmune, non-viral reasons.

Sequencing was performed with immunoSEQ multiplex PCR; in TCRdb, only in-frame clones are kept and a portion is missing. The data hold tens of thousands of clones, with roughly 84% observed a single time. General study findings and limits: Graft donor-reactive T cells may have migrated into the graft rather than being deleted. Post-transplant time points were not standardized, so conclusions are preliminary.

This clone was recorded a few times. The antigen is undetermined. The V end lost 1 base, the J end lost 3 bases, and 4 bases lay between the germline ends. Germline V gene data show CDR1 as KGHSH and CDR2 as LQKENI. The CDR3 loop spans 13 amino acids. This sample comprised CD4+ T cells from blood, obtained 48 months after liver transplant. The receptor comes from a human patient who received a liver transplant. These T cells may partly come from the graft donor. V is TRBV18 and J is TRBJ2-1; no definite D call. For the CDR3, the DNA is TGTGCCAGCTCACCACAGGGCTACAATGAGCAGTTCTTC. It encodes CASSPQGYNEQFF.